This entry is about one T cell receptor beta chain. Its antigen is unidentified. These data belong to a study of regulatory dendritic cells for organ transplantation. CDR3 size: 14 residues. V shed 6 bases and J shed 6 bases, with 12 bases lying between them. Germline CDR1 is SGHTA and CDR2 is FQGNSA. Generated by immunoSEQ multiplex PCR, the TCRdb table keeps only in-frame clones and is missing some. The top ten clones hold around 3% of a sample with about 17,000 clones, more than 60% of them seen once. CFSE-labeled sorted T cells met regulatory or mature dendritic cells for five to six days. Notes on the study in general: Memory CD8+ clonal expansion seemed more limited with regulatory than mature dendritic cells. Of resting T cell subsets, memory CD8+ had the most alloreactive clonotypes. Naive CD4+ and CD8+ repertoires were highly diverse; memory CD8+ was most oligoclonal. Between individuals, the alloreactive memory CD8+ T cell pool differed considerably.

The TCR was taken from a human donor in good health. This chain uses TRBV7-2 with TRBJ1-6; unclear D gene. Sequenced sample: memory CD4+ T cells from blood cultured with regulatory dendritic cells. Subset reported: CD45RO+ memory T cells. The CDR3, as DNA: TGTGCCAGCAGGATGGAGCCCTTTAATTCACCCCTCCACTTT. Translating gives CASRMEPFNSPLHF.